Following are 10 T cell receptor beta chains from one sample sequenced in a study of siplizumab effects on memory and regulatory T cells. TCRdb's table, derived via immunoSEQ multiplex PCR, lists solely in-frame clones and lacks some. The sample holds 55,000 to 70,000 clones, over 90% seen once. Source material: CD8+ T cells sorted from blood. Receptors were obtained from a human donor in good health.

The chain has TRBV14 and TRBJ2-7; 8 nucleotides match TRBD1. The CDR3 is made up of 15 amino acids. Germline lookup yields CDR1 SGHDN and CDR2 FVKESK. After removal of 5 bases from V and 3 bases from J, the junction contained 9 bases not matched to a gene. The CDR3 sequence is CASSTSQGASYEQYF. CDR3 in DNA: TGTGCCAGCAGCACTTCCCAGGGGGCAAGCTACGAGCAGTACTTC.

The CDR3 bases are TGCGCCAGCAGCCAAGATCTTCGGCCCTACGAGCAGTACTTC. Protein product: CASSQDLRPYEQYF. This sequence joins TRBV4-1 and TRBJ2-7; D is undetermined. From germline, CDR1 is MGHRA and CDR2 YSYEKL. The CDR3 totals 14 residues. V lost 0 bases to trimming and J lost 2 bases, with 8 bases between them.

This rearrangement joins TRBV5-5 to TRBJ2-7; 7 bases agree with TRBD2. Germline-derived CDR1 and CDR2 are SGHKS and YYEKEE (reference sequence). The CDR3 totals 16 residues. V lost 4 bases, J lost 1 base, and 11 bases stayed unmatched. The CDR3 protein is CASSSSGALGSYEQYF. The DNA for the CDR3 is TGTGCCAGCAGCAGCAGCGGGGCCCTGGGGTCCTACGAGCAGTACTTC.

J is TRBJ2-3 and V is TRBV11-2, with 9 bases matching TRBD2. Germline trimming cut 1 base from V and 4 bases from J; bases unmatched to any gene: 6. This CDR3 has 16 amino acids. The germline V gene has CDR1 SGHAT and CDR2 FQNNGV. In DNA form, the CDR3 reads TGTGCCAGCAGCTTAGCGGCTAGCGGGACTTCAGATACGCAGTATTTT. Translated, it gives CASSLAASGTSDTQYF.

The chain is built from TRBV2 and TRBJ2-7; possibly TRBD2 for D (5 bases). V lost 6 bases, J lost 2 bases, and 17 bases lay in between. The CDR3 consists of 15 residues. CDR1 and CDR2 (germline): SNHLY, FYNNEI. CDR3 in amino acids: CASSPPQRPTYEQYF. Here the CDR3 DNA reads TGTGCCAGCAGCCCCCCCCAGCGGCCGACCTACGAGCAGTACTTC.

This clone was seen just once. The J gene is TRBJ1-4, the V gene TRBV4-1; 8 bases fit TRBD1. Germline V gene data show CDR1 as MGHRA and CDR2 as YSYEKL. The CDR3 totals 15 residues. V lost 3 bases and J lost 5; bases outside the gene matches: 5. This CDR3 reads CASSHQGALNEKLFF. CDR3 DNA sequence: TGCGCCAGCAGCCACCAGGGGGCTCTAAATGAAAAACTGTTTTTT.

The CDR3 DNA is TGTGCCAGCAGCTTCGGTGGACTAGGTCAAGAGACCCAGTACTTC. Its protein product is CASSFGGLGQETQYF. V and J are TRBV7-8 and TRBJ2-5; 7 nucleotides match TRBD2. Germline V CDR1 and CDR2: SGHVS, FQNEAQ. The CDR3 runs to 15 residues. V dropped 3 bases and J dropped 2; count of bases not matched to a gene: 6.

The chain joins TRBV19 to TRBJ1-4, with no clear D. Germline V gene sequence: CDR1 LNHDA, CDR2 SQIVND (reference sequence). This CDR3 is 16 amino acids long. Trimming removed 3 bases from V and 3 bases from J, with 14 bases in between. CDR3 loop: CASSMGFMRANEKLFF. The CDR3 nucleotides read TGTGCCAGTAGTATGGGATTTATGAGGGCTAATGAAAAACTGTTTTTT.

The V gene is TRBV9, the J gene TRBJ2-4; 8 bases fit TRBD2. Germline lookup yields CDR1 SGDLS and CDR2 YYNGEE. The CDR3 covers 15 residues. J was trimmed by 3 bases and V by 0 bases; bases with no gene match: 2. The DNA for the CDR3 is TGTGCCAGCAGCGTAGCACGGGAGGGCAAAAACATTCAGTACTTC. It is translated as CASSVAREGKNIQYF.

The chain links TRBV11-1 to TRBJ2-7; TRBD1 matches 7 bases. V trimming: 4 bases; J trimming: 7 bases; junction bases outside the gene matches: 7. The CDR3 length is 13 residues. The germline gives CDR1 SGHAT, CDR2 FQDESV (reference sequence). This CDR3 reads CASSSGQDTEQYF. The DNA for the CDR3 is TGTGCCAGCAGCTCTGGACAGGATACGGAGCAGTACTTC.